These T cell receptor beta chains were read from a single sample in a study of identical twins. TCRdb reprocessed the 5' RACE reads via MiXCR and lists one record per CDR3 protein. The sample has about 390,000 distinct CDR3 sequences, 9% to 10% seen once. Specimen: naive T cells sorted from blood. Receptors were obtained from a woman in her forties or fifties in good health. The CDR3 runs from the conserved cysteine through the conserved F or W. The D gene is left open where the match is weak. The listing skips clone size in some rows; elsewhere it reads once, few, many or a size class.

j_gene	abundance	d_gene	v_gene	CDR3aa	CDR3nt
TRBJ2-5	many	-	TRBV14	CASSHFEETQYF	TGTGCCAGCAGCCATTTTGAAGAGACCCAGTACTTC
TRBJ2-1	many	-	TRBV5-1	CASSPDANEQFF	TGCGCCAGCAGCCCAGATGCCAATGAGCAGTTCTTC
TRBJ2-3	-	-	TRBV10-1	CASSEDYNTDTQYF	TGCGCCAGCAGTGAGGACTATAACACAGATACGCAGTATTTT
TRBJ2-4	many	-	TRBV12-3/TRBV12-4	CASTYGGLAKNIQYF	TGTGCCAGCACTTACGGGGGATTAGCCAAAAACATTCAGTACTTC
TRBJ2-1	many	-	TRBV4-1	CASSQDSDEQFF	TGCGCCAGCAGCCAAGACTCCGATGAGCAGTTCTTC
TRBJ2-5	many	-	TRBV7-2	CASSLVGARQVETQYF	TGTGCCAGCAGCTTAGTAGGGGCCCGACAGGTGGAGACCCAGTACTTC
TRBJ1-3	few	-	TRBV5-1	CASSSGGGSGNTIYF	TGCGCCAGCAGCTCTGGGGGGGGCTCTGGAAACACCATATATTTT
TRBJ2-3	-	TRBD2	TRBV12-3/TRBV12-4	CASNPGLGDTDTQYF	TGTGCCAGCAATCCGGGACTAGGGGACACAGATACGCAGTATTTT
TRBJ2-1	many	TRBD2	TRBV12-3/TRBV12-4	CASSLRGGSSDEQFF	TGTGCCAGCAGTTTGCGGGGCGGGAGTTCGGATGAGCAGTTCTTC
TRBJ2-1	few	-	TRBV7-2	CASSLARRYNEQFF	TGTGCCAGCAGCTTAGCGCGACGTTACAATGAGCAGTTCTTC
TRBJ2-1	-	-	TRBV4-1	CASSRWVKDEQFF	TGCGCCAGCAGTCGCTGGGTTAAGGATGAGCAGTTCTTC
TRBJ2-1	-	TRBD2	TRBV6-1	CASRDPMGLAGGIGNEQFF	TGTGCCAGCAGAGACCCAATGGGACTAGCGGGAGGAATAGGAAATGAGCAGTTCTTC
TRBJ2-5	few	TRBD2	TRBV28	CATRDYRRETQYF	TGTGCCACCCGGGACTACCGGAGAGAGACCCAGTACTTC
TRBJ1-1	-	-	TRBV5-1	CASSLATGNTEAFF	TGCGCCAGCAGCTTGGCCACGGGGAACACTGAAGCTTTCTTT
TRBJ2-2	few	-	TRBV29-1	CSVGVGGELFF	TGCAGCGTTGGAGTGGGCGGGGAGCTGTTTTTT
TRBJ2-7	-	TRBD1	TRBV11-3	CASSTLTGDEQYF	TGTGCCAGCAGCACCCTCACAGGGGACGAGCAGTACTTC
TRBJ2-1	-	-	TRBV10-3	CATRAATSYNEQFF	TGTGCCACCCGGGCGGCTACCTCCTACAATGAGCAGTTCTTC
TRBJ2-7	many	-	TRBV7-9	CASSSGLREQYF	TGTGCCAGCAGCTCGGGACTCCGTGAGCAGTACTTC
TRBJ1-3	many	-	TRBV5-1	CASSLATRAGNTIYF	TGCGCCAGCAGCTTGGCCACCAGGGCTGGAAACACCATATATTTT
TRBJ2-1	-	-	TRBV6-1	CASSPRYGSYNEQFF	TGTGCCAGCAGCCCAAGATACGGCTCCTACAATGAGCAGTTCTTC
TRBJ2-7	few	TRBD2	TRBV12-3/TRBV12-4	CASSYSGRPYEQYF	TGTGCCAGCAGTTATAGCGGGAGACCCTACGAGCAGTACTTC
TRBJ1-1	few	TRBD1	TRBV10-3	CAISESSQGVEAFF	TGTGCCATCAGTGAGTCGAGCCAGGGGGTCGAAGCTTTCTTT
TRBJ2-3	-	TRBD2	TRBV5-1	CASSLLGLAGGPWDTQYF	TGCGCCAGCAGCTTGCTGGGTTTAGCGGGAGGGCCATGGGATACGCAGTATTTT
TRBJ1-2	few	-	TRBV29-1	CSADRQDDGYTF	TGCAGCGCGGACAGACAGGACGATGGCTACACCTTC
TRBJ2-3	-	TRBD2	TRBV11-2	CASRGLGGTQYF	TGTGCCAGCAGAGGACTAGGAGGTACGCAGTATTTT
TRBJ2-2	many	-	TRBV25-1	CASSDPIPGTTGELFF	TGTGCCAGCAGTGATCCTATTCCGGGAACCACCGGGGAGCTGTTTTTT
TRBJ2-2	-	-	TRBV29-1	CSVEVRRGLNTGELFF	TGCAGCGTTGAAGTGCGTCGGGGGCTTAACACCGGGGAGCTGTTTTTT
TRBJ2-6	many	-	TRBV27	CASSSGANVLTF	TGTGCCAGCAGTTCTGGGGCCAACGTCCTGACTTTC
TRBJ2-7	few	-	TRBV12-3/TRBV12-4	CASSAARYEQYF	TGTGCCAGCAGTGCTGCGCGGTACGAGCAGTACTTC
TRBJ1-6	-	-	TRBV3-1	CASSRGQNSPLHF	TGTGCCAGCAGCCGCGGACAGAATTCACCCCTCCACTTT
TRBJ2-2	-	TRBD1	TRBV7-8	CASSFPTDRADTGELFF	TGTGCCAGCAGCTTCCCGACCGACAGGGCGGACACCGGGGAGCTGTTTTTT
TRBJ2-1	few	-	TRBV11-3	CASSLAGGNSYNEQFF	TGTGCCAGCAGCTTAGCGGGCGGAAACTCCTACAATGAGCAGTTCTTC
TRBJ2-5	-	TRBD1	TRBV6-1	CASSEELGTVQETQYF	TGTGCCAGCAGTGAAGAGTTGGGGACAGTCCAAGAGACCCAGTACTTC
TRBJ2-1	many	TRBD2	TRBV5-6	CASSLTPGRVERSNEQFF	TGTGCCAGCAGCTTAACCCCCGGGAGGGTTGAGCGATCCAATGAGCAGTTCTTC
TRBJ2-5	-	TRBD1	TRBV24-1	CATSDRGTGQETQYF	TGTGCCACCAGTGATCGGGGGACAGGACAAGAGACCCAGTACTTC
TRBJ1-5	-	-	TRBV20-1	CSAGSNQPQHF	TGCAGTGCGGGTAGCAATCAGCCCCAGCATTTT
TRBJ1-2	many	-	TRBV29-1	CSVEGGGREGYTF	TGCAGCGTTGAAGGGGGGGGTAGAGAAGGCTACACCTTC
TRBJ1-5	many	TRBD1	TRBV7-9	CASSFRAPGQGSEPQHF	TGTGCCAGCAGCTTTAGGGCTCCGGGACAGGGAAGTGAGCCCCAGCATTTT
TRBJ1-2	-	-	TRBV12-5	CASGFAGIYGYTF	TGTGCTAGTGGTTTTGCCGGGATCTATGGCTACACCTTC
TRBJ2-5	few	TRBD2	TRBV7-9	CASSPGRLAGETQYF	TGTGCCAGCAGCCCAGGGCGACTAGCGGGGGAGACCCAGTACTTC
TRBJ1-1	many	TRBD1	TRBV6-6	CASIFDRGGTEAFF	TGTGCCAGCATTTTTGACAGGGGCGGTACTGAAGCTTTCTTT
TRBJ1-5	few	-	TRBV20-1	CSANQGSNQPQHF	TGCAGTGCTAACCAGGGATCTAATCAGCCCCAGCATTTT
TRBJ2-1	-	TRBD2	TRBV20-1	CSAREGLAGGNEQFF	TGCAGTGCTAGAGAAGGACTAGCGGGGGGCAATGAGCAGTTCTTC
TRBJ2-5	-	TRBD2	TRBV6-5	CASRSGTSGLETQYF	TGTGCCAGCAGATCCGGGACTAGCGGATTGGAGACCCAGTACTTC
TRBJ1-1	-	-	TRBV20-1	CSARDLGKYTEAFF	TGCAGTGCTAGAGATCTGGGAAAATACACTGAAGCTTTCTTT
TRBJ2-7	-	TRBD1	TRBV5-1	CASSLGQGGSYEQYF	TGCGCCAGCAGCCTGGGACAGGGGGGATCCTACGAGCAGTACTTC
TRBJ2-3	few	-	TRBV11-3	CASSLGWGRDTQYF	TGTGCCAGCAGCTTAGGCTGGGGACGGGATACGCAGTATTTT
TRBJ2-1	-	-	TRBV2	CASRRTDHNEQFF	TGTGCCAGCAGACGGACCGACCACAATGAGCAGTTCTTC
TRBJ2-3	many	TRBD2	TRBV6-6	CASTEGGPGTDTQYF	TGTGCCAGCACTGAGGGAGGGCCGGGCACAGATACGCAGTATTTT
TRBJ1-4	many	-	TRBV5-1	CASSPGGVNEKLFF	TGCGCCAGCAGCCCTGGAGGGGTTAATGAAAAACTGTTTTTT